Below are 2 T cell receptor beta chains sequenced from a single sample in a study of control samples from healthy donors and cancer patients. The table came from immunoSEQ multiplex PCR; TCRdb's copy has only in-frame clones and leaves some out. Of over 45,000 clones in the sample, roughly 90% were seen once. Sequencing was carried out using PBMCs. The receptors stem from a man aged 35-49 years with colorectal cancer.

The V and J genes are TRBV5-1 and TRBJ2-3; 7 bases fit TRBD1. CDR3 size: 15 residues. CDR1 is SGHRS and CDR2 is YFSETQ in the germline V gene. With 0 bases clipped from V and 1 base from J, the junction kept 2 bases outside the gene matches. Written as DNA, the CDR3 is TGCGCCAGCAGCTTGGACAGGGGTCGCACAGATACGCAGTATTTT. This codes for CASSLDRGRTDTQYF.

The sample holds one count of this clone. The chain uses TRBV9 and TRBJ1-2; D remains unclear. The CDR3 contains 13 residues. Trimming removed 3 bases at V and 0 bases at J, with 6 bases between. Germline CDR1 and CDR2: SGDLS and YYNGEE. The CDR3 sequence is CASSARANYGYTF. Written as DNA, the CDR3 is TGTGCCAGCAGCGCCCGAGCTAACTATGGCTACACCTTC.